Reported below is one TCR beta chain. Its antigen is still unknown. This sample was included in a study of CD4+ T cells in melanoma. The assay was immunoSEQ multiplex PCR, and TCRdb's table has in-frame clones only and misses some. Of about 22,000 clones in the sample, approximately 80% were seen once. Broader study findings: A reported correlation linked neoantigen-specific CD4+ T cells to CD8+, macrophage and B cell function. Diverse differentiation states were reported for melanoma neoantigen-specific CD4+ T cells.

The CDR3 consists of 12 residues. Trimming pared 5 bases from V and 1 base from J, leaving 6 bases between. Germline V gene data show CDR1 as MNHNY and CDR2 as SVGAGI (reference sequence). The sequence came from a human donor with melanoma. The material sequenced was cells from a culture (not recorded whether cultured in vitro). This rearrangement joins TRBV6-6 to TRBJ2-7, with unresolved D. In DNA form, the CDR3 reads TGTGCCAGCAGTACACATTCCTACGAGCAGTACTTC. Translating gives CASSTHSYEQYF.